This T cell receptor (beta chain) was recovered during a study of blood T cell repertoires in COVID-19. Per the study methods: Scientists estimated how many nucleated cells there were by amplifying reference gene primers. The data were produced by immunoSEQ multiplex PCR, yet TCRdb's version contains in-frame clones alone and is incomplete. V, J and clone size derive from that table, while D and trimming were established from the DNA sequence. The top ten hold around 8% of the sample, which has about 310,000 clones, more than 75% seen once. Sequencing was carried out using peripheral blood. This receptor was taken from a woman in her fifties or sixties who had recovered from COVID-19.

Here the CDR3 reads CSADRGQGLAGANVLTF. CDR3 DNA: TGCAGCGCGGACCGGGGACAGGGCCTTGCTGGGGCCAACGTCCTGACTTTC. This sequence joins TRBV29-1 and TRBJ2-6; TRBD1 matches at 9 bases. Germline assignment: CDR1 SQVTM and CDR2 ANQGSEA. This CDR3 region has 17 residues. Trimming took 7 bases from V and 2 from J; bases not matched to a gene: 12.